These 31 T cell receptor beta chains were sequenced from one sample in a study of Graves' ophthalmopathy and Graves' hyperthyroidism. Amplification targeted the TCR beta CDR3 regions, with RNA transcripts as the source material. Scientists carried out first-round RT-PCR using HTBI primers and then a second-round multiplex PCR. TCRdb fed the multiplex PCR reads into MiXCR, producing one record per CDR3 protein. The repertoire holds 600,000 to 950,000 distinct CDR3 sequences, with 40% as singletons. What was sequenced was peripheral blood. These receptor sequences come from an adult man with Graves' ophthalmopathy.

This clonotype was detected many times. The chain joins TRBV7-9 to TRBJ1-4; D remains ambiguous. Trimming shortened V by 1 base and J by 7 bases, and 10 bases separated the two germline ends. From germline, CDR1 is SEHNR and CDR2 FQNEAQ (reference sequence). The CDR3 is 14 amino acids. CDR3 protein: CASSLVVGGEKLFF. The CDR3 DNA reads TGTGCCAGCAGCTTAGTAGTAGGCGGTGAAAAACTGTTTTTT.

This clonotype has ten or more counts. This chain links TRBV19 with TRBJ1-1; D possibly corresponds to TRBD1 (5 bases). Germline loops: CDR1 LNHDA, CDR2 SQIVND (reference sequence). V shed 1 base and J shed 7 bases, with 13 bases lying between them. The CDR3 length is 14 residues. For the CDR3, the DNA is TGTGCCAGTAGTATAGGGCGCAGGGCGATTGAAGCTTTCTTT. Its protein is CASSIGRRAIEAFF.

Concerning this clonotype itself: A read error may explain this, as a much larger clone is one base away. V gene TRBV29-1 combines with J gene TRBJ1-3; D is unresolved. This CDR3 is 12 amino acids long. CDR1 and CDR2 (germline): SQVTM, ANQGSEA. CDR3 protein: CSAWSSGNTICF. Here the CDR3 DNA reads TGCAGCGCCTGGTCCTCTGGAAACACCATATGTTTT. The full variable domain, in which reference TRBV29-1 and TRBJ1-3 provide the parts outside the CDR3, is SAVISQKPSRDICQRGTSLTIQCQVDSQVTMMFWYRQQPGQSLTLIATANQGSEATYESGFVIDKFPISRPNLTFSTLTVSNMSPEDSSIYLCSAWSSGNTICFGEGSWLTVV.

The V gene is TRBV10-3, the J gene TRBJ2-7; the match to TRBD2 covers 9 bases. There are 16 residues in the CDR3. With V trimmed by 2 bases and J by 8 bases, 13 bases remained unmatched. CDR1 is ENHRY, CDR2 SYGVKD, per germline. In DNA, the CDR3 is TGTGCCATCAGTGAGAGAGCGGGAGGTCTGGATAGTAAGCAGTACTTC. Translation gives CAISERAGGLDSKQYF.

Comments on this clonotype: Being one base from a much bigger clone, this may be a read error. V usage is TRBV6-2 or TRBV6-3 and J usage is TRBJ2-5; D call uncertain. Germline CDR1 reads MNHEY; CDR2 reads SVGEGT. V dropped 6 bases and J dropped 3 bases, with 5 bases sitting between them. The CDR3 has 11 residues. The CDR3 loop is CASRNEETQYF. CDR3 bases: TGTGCCAGCAGGAACGAAGAGACCCAGTACTTC.

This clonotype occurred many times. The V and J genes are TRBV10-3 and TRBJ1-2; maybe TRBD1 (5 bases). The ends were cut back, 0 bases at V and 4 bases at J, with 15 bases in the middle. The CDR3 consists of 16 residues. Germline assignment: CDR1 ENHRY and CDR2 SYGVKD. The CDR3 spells CAISESAGRDGYGYTF. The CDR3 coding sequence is TGTGCCATCAGTGAGTCGGCGGGCAGGGACGGCTATGGCTACACCTTC.

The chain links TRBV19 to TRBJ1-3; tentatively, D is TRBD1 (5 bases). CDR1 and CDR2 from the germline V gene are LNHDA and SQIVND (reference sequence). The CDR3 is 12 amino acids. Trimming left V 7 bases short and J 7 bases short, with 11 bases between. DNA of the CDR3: TGTGCCAGTATGGGGGATGTGAACACCATATATTTT. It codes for CASMGDVNTIYF.

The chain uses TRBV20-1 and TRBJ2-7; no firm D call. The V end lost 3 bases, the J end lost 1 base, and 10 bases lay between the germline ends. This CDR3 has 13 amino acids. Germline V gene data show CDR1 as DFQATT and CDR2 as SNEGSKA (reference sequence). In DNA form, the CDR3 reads TGCAGTGCTAGTGCATTCACATCCTACGAGCAGTACTTC. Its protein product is CSASAFTSYEQYF.

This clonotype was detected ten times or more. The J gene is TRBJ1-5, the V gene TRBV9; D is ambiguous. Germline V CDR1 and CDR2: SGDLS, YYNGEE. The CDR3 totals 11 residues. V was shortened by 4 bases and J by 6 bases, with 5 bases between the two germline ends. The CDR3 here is CASSPLQPQHF. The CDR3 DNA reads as TGTGCCAGCAGCCCCCTTCAGCCCCAGCATTTT.

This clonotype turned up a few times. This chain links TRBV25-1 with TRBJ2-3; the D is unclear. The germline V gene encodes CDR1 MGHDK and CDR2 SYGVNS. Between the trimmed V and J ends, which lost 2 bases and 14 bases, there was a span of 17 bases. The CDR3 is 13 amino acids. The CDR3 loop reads CASSEVGPQVPYF. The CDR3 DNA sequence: TGTGCCAGCAGTGAAGTAGGGCCCCAGGTACCGTATTTT. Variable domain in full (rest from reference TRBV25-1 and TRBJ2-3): EADIYQTPRYLVIGTGKKITLECSQTMGHDKMYWYQQDPGMELHLIHYSYGVNSTEKGDLSSESTVSRIRTEHFPLTLESARPSHTSQYLCASSEVGPQVPYFGPGTRLTVL.

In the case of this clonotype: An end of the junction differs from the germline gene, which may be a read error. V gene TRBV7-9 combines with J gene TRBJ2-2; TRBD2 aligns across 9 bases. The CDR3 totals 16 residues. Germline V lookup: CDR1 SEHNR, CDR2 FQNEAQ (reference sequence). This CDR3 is CASSLGTAGGTGELLF. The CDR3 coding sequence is TGTGCCAGCAGCTTAGGTACAGCGGGAGGAACCGGGGAGCTGTTGTTT.

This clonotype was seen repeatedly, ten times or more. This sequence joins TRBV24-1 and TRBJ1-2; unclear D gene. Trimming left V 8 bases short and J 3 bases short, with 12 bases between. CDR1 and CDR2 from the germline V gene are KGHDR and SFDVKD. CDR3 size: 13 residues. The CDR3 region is CATKGGGDYGYTF. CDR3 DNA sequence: TGTGCCACCAAGGGCGGTGGAGACTATGGCTACACCTTC.

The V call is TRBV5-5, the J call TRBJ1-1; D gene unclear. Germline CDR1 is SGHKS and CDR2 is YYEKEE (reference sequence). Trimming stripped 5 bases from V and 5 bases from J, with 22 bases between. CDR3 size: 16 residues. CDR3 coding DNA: TGTGCCAGCAGTTACTCTAGTAACATCTTGGAAACTGAAGCTTTCTTT. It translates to CASSYSSNILETEAFF. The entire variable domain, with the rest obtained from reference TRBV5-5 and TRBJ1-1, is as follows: DAGVTQSPTHLIKTRGQQVTLRCSPISGHKSVSWYQQVLGQGPQFIFQYYEKEERGRGNFPDRFSARQFPNYSSELNVNALLLGDSALYLCASSYSSNILETEAFFGQGTRLTVV.

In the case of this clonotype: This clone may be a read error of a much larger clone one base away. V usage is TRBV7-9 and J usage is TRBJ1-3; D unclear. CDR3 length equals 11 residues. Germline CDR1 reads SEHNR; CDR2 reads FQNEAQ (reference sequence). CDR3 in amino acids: CASSFGDTIYF. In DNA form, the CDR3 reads TGTGCCAGCAGCTTTGGAGACACCATATATTTT.

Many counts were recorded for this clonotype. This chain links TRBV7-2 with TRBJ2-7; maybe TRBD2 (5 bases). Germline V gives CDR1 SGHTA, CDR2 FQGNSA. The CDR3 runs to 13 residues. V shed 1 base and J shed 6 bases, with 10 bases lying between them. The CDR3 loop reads CASSLVVRGEQYF. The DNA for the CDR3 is TGTGCCAGCAGCTTAGTTGTACGGGGCGAGCAGTACTTC.

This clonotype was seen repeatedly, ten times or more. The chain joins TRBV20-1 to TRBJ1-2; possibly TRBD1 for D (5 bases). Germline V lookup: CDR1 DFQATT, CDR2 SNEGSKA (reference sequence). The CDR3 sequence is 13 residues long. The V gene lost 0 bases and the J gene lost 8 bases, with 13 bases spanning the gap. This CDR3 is CSARDVGAGGYTF. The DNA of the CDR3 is TGCAGTGCTAGAGATGTAGGGGCGGGGGGCTACACCTTC.

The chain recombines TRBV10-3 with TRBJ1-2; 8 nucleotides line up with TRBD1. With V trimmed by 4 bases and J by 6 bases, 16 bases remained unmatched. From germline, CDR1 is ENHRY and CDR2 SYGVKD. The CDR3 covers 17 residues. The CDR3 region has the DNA TGTGCCATCAGTGCTAGTGATCAAGGACAGGGATCGCATGGCTACACCTTC. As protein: CAISASDQGQGSHGYTF.

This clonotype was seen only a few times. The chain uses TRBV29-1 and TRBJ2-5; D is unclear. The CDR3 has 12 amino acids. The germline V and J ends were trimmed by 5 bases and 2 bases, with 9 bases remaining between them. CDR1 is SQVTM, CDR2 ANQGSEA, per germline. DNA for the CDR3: TGCAGCGTTACAAGGGTACAAGAGACCCAGTACTTC. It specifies CSVTRVQETQYF.

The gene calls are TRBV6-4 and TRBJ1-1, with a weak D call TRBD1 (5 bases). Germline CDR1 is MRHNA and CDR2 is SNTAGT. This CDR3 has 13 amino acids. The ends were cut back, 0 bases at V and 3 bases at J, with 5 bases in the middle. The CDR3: CASSDSGHTEAFF. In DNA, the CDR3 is TGTGCCAGCAGTGACTCGGGGCACACTGAAGCTTTCTTT.

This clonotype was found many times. CDR3 sequence (DNA): TGTGCCAGCAGCTTAGCCCAGCTCCAGGGAGAAGCTTTCTTT. It codes for CASSLAQLQGEAFF. This chain uses TRBV7-9 with TRBJ1-1; TRBD1 might be the D (5 bases). Deletions cut 0 bases from V and 8 bases from J, with 13 bases between. The CDR3 is 14 residues long. Looked up from germline, CDR1 is SEHNR and CDR2 is FQNEAQ (reference sequence). Combining the CDR3 with reference TRBV7-9 and TRBJ1-1 gives the whole variable domain DTGVSQNPRHKITKRGQNVTFRCDPISEHNRLYWYRQTLGQGPEFLTYFQNEAQLEKSRLLSDRFSAERPKGSFSTLEIQRTEQGDSAMYLCASSLAQLQGEAFFGQGTRLTVV.

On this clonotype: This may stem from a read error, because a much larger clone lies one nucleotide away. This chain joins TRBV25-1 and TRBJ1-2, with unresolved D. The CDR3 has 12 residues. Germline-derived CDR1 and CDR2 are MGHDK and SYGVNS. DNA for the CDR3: TGTGCCAGCAGCTTATCAACTTATGGCCACACCTTC. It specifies CASSLSTYGHTF.

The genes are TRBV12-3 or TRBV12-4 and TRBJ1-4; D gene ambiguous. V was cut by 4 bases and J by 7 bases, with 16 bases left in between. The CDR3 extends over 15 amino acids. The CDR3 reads CASSYSRERSEKLFF. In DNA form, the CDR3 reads TGTGCCAGCAGTTACTCTAGGGAAAGGAGTGAAAAACTGTTTTTT.

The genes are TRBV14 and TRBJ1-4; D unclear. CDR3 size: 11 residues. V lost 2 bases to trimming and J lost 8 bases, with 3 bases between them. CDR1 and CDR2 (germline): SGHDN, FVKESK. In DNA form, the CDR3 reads TGTGCCAGCAGCCAATGCGAAAAACTGTTTTTT. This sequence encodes CASSQCEKLFF.

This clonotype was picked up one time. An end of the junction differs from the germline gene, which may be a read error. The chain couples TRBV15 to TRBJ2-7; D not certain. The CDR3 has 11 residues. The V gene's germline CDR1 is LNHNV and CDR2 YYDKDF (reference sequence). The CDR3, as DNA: TGTGCCACCAGCAGAGATCGTCAGCAGAACTTC. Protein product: CATSRDRQQNF. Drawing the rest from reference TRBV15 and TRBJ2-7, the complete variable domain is DAMVIQNPRYQVTQFGKPVTLSCSQTLNHNVMYWYQQKSSQAPKLLFHYYDKDFNNEADTPDNFQSRRPNTSFCFLDIRSPGLGDTAMYLCATSRDRQQNFGPGTRLTVT.

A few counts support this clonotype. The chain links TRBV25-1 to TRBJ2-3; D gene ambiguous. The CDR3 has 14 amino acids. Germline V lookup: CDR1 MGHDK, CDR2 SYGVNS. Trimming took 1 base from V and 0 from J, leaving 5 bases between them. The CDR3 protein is CASSESASTDTQYF. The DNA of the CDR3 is TGTGCCAGCAGTGAATCTGCGAGCACAGATACGCAGTATTTT. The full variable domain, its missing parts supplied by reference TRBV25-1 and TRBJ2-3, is EADIYQTPRYLVIGTGKKITLECSQTMGHDKMYWYQQDPGMELHLIHYSYGVNSTEKGDLSSESTVSRIRTEHFPLTLESARPSHTSQYLCASSESASTDTQYFGPGTRLTVL.

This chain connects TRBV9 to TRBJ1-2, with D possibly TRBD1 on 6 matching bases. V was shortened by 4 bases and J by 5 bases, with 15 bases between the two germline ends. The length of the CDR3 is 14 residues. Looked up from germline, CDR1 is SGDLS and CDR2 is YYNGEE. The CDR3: CASSYGGLWYGYTF. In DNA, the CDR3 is TGTGCCAGCAGCTACGGGGGGCTGTGGTATGGCTACACCTTC. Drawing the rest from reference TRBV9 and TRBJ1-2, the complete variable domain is DSGVTQTPKHLITATGQRVTLRCSPRSGDLSVYWYQQSLDQGLQFLIQYYNGEERAKGNILERFSAQQFPDLHSELNLSSLELGDSALYFCASSYGGLWYGYTFGSGTRLTVV.

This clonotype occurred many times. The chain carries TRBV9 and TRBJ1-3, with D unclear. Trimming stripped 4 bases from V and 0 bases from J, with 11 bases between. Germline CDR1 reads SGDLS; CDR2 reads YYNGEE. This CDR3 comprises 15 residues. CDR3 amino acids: CASSPDGLSGNTIYF. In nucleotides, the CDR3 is TGTGCCAGCAGCCCAGACGGACTCTCTGGAAACACCATATATTTT.

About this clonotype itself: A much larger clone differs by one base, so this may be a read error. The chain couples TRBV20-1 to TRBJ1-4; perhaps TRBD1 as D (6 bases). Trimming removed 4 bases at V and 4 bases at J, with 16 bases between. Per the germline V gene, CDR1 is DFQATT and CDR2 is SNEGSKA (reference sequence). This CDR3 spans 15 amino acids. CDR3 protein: CSAISGTTGNEKLFF. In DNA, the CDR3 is TGCAGTGCTATCTCCGGGACAACGGGTAATGAAAAACTGTTTTTT.

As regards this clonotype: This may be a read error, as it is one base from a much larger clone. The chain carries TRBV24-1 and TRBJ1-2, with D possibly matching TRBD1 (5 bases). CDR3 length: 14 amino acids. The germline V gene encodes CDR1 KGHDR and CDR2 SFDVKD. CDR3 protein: CATSEDDRPYGCTF. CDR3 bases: TGTGCCACCAGCGAGGACGACAGACCCTATGGCTGCACCTTC.

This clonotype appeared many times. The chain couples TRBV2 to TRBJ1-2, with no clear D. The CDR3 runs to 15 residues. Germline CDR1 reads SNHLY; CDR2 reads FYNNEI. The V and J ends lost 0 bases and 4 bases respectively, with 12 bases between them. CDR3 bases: TGTGCCAGCAGTGAAGCCCGCACACAGAGCTATGGCTACACCTTC. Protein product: CASSEARTQSYGYTF.

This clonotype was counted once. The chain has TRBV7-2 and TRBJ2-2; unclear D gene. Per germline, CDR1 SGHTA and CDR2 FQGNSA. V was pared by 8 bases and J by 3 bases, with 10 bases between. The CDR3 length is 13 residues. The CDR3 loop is CASGRVDTGELFF. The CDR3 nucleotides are TGTGCCAGCGGAAGGGTAGACACCGGGGAGCTGTTTTTT.